The rows below give T cell receptor beta chains drawn from one sample of a study of post-analysis software for immune sequencing data. TCRdb passed the PCR reads through MiXCR, listing each CDR3 protein once. The sample lists a few hundred thousand distinct CDR3 sequences; about a third were seen once. The material sequenced was blood. Receptor source: a girl aged 5 to 17 with multiple sclerosis. Both conserved end residues are part of each CDR3. The order of the fields is J gene, V gene, clone size, CDR3 protein. Some rows have no size entry. The others give once, few or many, or a class for an expanded clone.

TRBJ2-3	TRBV7-2	-	CASSLSQRGAIGTQYF
TRBJ2-3	TRBV24-1	few	CATSDLEVAGGTDTQYF
TRBJ2-5	TRBV28	few	CASSFPPGTGEETQYF
TRBJ1-2	TRBV12-3/TRBV12-4	once	CASSLGRSPLWGYTF
TRBJ2-5	TRBV25-1	few	CASSEFPGPQETQYF
TRBJ2-3	TRBV10-1	-	CASSESARGADTQYF
TRBJ1-2	TRBV12-3/TRBV12-4	few	CASSAQGQANYGYTF
TRBJ1-2	TRBV29-1	-	CSVLRDREDGYTF
TRBJ2-2	TRBV12-3/TRBV12-4	few	CASSLGTSTGELFF
TRBJ1-3	TRBV4-3	-	CASSQVWAGQVSGNTIYF
TRBJ1-2	TRBV11-2	few	CASSPNGARDYGYTF
TRBJ2-7	TRBV5-1	-	CANSLASRSGAVEQYF
TRBJ2-3	TRBV12-3/TRBV12-4	-	CASSLGLAGSIDTQYF
TRBJ2-5	TRBV7-2	-	CASSSWGRLETQYF
TRBJ2-7	TRBV6-6	-	CASSPLNGASSYEQYF
TRBJ2-7	TRBV6-2/TRBV6-3	few	CASRTTTGTGGYEQYF
TRBJ2-4	TRBV12-3/TRBV12-4	-	CASSLGYRGRAKNIQYF
TRBJ2-1	TRBV7-3	-	CASSSDVYNEQFF
TRBJ2-7	TRBV5-1	-	CASSPATATYEQYF
TRBJ1-3	TRBV6-5	-	CASTGGSGNTIYF
TRBJ2-4	TRBV9	-	CASSARQALGDIQYF
TRBJ2-1	TRBV5-1	many	CASSDSSGGYYNEQFF
TRBJ2-1	TRBV15	-	CAIPGPADERFF
TRBJ2-3	TRBV10-3	-	CAISEEVGRPLDTQYF
TRBJ1-2	TRBV7-3	few	CASSLSPGEGYTF
TRBJ1-3	TRBV6-1	-	CASDEGISGNTIYF
TRBJ1-4	TRBV4-2	-	CASSQDTGANEKLFF
TRBJ2-5	TRBV27	few	CASSLRTGRETQYF
TRBJ2-3	TRBV24-1	few	CATSFRANTQYF
TRBJ2-1	TRBV6-2/TRBV6-3	-	CASSYPTSGAKPLNNEQFF
TRBJ1-5	TRBV4-1	-	CASSQADRGGNQPQHF
TRBJ1-4	TRBV29-1	-	CSVGDRGLEKLFF
TRBJ1-1	TRBV29-1	few	CSGGQNTEAFF
TRBJ2-5	TRBV7-9	-	CASSPRQRETQYF
TRBJ2-7	TRBV4-1	few	CASSQAPGVGYEQYF
TRBJ2-7	TRBV7-8	-	CASSPSGTASYEQYF
TRBJ2-5	TRBV12-3/TRBV12-4	few	CASSLAGGQKTQYF
TRBJ2-5	TRBV7-2	-	CASSLATRAQETQYF
TRBJ2-5	TRBV6-2/TRBV6-3	-	CASSSRTSGTQETQYF
TRBJ2-3	TRBV3-1	many	CASSPTSTSTDTQYF
TRBJ1-1	TRBV5-1	-	CASSLDPGLSVTEAFF
TRBJ2-7	TRBV3-1	few	CASSRSPYGQYF
TRBJ2-2	TRBV6-5	-	CASTFAGELFF
TRBJ2-5	TRBV5-5	few	CASSLEGSRGETQYF
TRBJ2-1	TRBV4-1	few	CASSQVGLRNNEQFF
TRBJ2-5	TRBV12-3/TRBV12-4	few	CASSLGRLQETQYF
TRBJ1-5	TRBV25-1	few	CASSEFEGNQPQHF
TRBJ1-1	TRBV7-3	few	CASSLGSYREAFF
TRBJ2-2	TRBV29-1	-	CSVVWSYTGELFF
TRBJ2-1	TRBV7-2	many	CASSPRGPYNEQFF
TRBJ1-2	TRBV29-1	-	CSVGFGYGYTF
TRBJ2-3	TRBV5-1	many	CASAPVGLAARDTQYF
-	TRBV10-3	many	CAISVRGFPPEQYF
TRBJ2-3	TRBV5-1	-	CASLGTGTDTQYF
TRBJ2-1	TRBV9	few	CASSVVGTSLRSEQFF
TRBJ2-1	TRBV12-3/TRBV12-4	many	CASSPWTGQHEQFF